The 20 T cell receptor beta chains in this list originate from one sample, sequenced in a study of shared clonotypes between healthy human individuals. This table comes from immunoSEQ multiplex PCR, and its TCRdb copy is limited to in-frame clones, with some not included. The sample contains a few hundred thousand clones, approximately 97% of which appear only once. Sequenced: naive CD4+ T cells sorted from blood. Subset: CD45RA+ positively selected. The source is a woman aged 25 to 39 in good health.

The chain recombines TRBV14 with TRBJ2-5; D unresolved. V lost 0 bases and J lost 5, with 10 bases in between. CDR3 length: 14 amino acids. Germline V gene data show CDR1 as SGHDN and CDR2 as FVKESK. CDR3: CASSQDPFSETQYF. As DNA, the CDR3 is TGTGCCAGCAGCCAAGATCCGTTCTCGGAGACCCAGTACTTC. The entire variable domain, with the rest obtained from reference TRBV14 and TRBJ2-5, is as follows: EAGVTQFPSHSVIEKGQTVTLRCDPISGHDNLYWYRRVMGKEIKFLLHFVKESKQDESGMPNNRFLAERTGGTYSTLKVQPAELEDSGVYFCASSQDPFSETQYFGPGTRLLVL.

The chain links TRBV5-4 to TRBJ1-2; 10 bases align to TRBD1. This CDR3 region has 14 residues. Germline loops: CDR1 SGHNT, CDR2 YYREEE (reference sequence). Trimming removed 6 bases from V and 8 bases from J; junction bases left unmatched: 10. CDR3 nucleotides: TGTGCCAGCAACCAGGACAGGGGGTCTTTGGGCTACACCTTC. Amino acid sequence: CASNQDRGSLGYTF.

The chain is built from TRBV7-9 and TRBJ1-4, with a tentative D call TRBD1 (5 bases). Trimming cost V 1 base and J 3 bases, with 18 bases left between them. The germline V gene has CDR1 SEHNR and CDR2 FQNEAQ (reference sequence). There are 18 residues in the CDR3. The CDR3 protein is CASSLVLAGSGANEKLFF. CDR3 DNA sequence: TGTGCCAGCAGCTTAGTTCTTGCAGGGAGTGGTGCTAATGAAAAACTGTTTTTT. Variable domain in full (rest from reference TRBV7-9 and TRBJ1-4): DTGVSQNPRHKITKRGQNVTFRCDPISEHNRLYWYRQTLGQGPEFLTYFQNEAQLEKSRLLSDRFSAERPKGSFSTLEIQRTEQGDSAMYLCASSLVLAGSGANEKLFFGSGTQLSVL.

This chain uses TRBV5-1 with TRBJ1-1, with D maybe TRBD1 (5 bases). Trimming stripped 7 bases from V and 0 bases from J, with 13 bases between. The CDR3 has 14 residues. The germline CDR1 and CDR2 sequences are SGHRS and YFSETQ. For the CDR3, the DNA is TGCGCCAGCGGTTTAGGGGTTATGAACACTGAAGCTTTCTTT. Translated: CASGLGVMNTEAFF.

CDR3 coding DNA: TGTGCCAGTAGTATTTCAGGACAGGGGGCGAATACTGAAGCTTTCTTT. The encoded protein is CASSISGQGANTEAFF. The V gene is TRBV19, the J gene TRBJ1-1, with TRBD1 matching over 11 bases. The CDR3 loop spans 16 amino acids. Germline V lookup: CDR1 LNHDA, CDR2 SQIVND (reference sequence). The V segment lost 3 bases and the J segment 5 bases; nucleotides outside the gene matches: 8.

V gene TRBV10-3 combines with J gene TRBJ2-7, with TRBD2 as a possible D gene (5 bases). V lost 4 bases to trimming and J lost 1 base, with 11 bases between them. CDR3 size: 14 residues. Germline loops: CDR1 ENHRY, CDR2 SYGVKD. The chain's CDR3 is CAISAREQSYEQYF. CDR3 DNA sequence: TGTGCCATCAGTGCAAGGGAGCAGTCCTACGAGCAGTACTTC.

The chain links TRBV6-5 to TRBJ2-1; 8 bases are a match to TRBD1. The CDR3 has 11 amino acids. The V gene's germline CDR1 is MNHEY and CDR2 SVGAGI. Trimming at V came to 6 bases and at J to 15 bases, leaving 7 bases not matched to a gene. In DNA form, the CDR3 reads TGTGCCAGCAGCCTCCGGGACAGGACGTTCTTC. The encoded protein is CASSLRDRTFF.

The genes are TRBV4-1 and TRBJ1-2; D remains unclear. The CDR3 loop spans 17 amino acids. V dropped 0 bases and J dropped 0 bases, with 14 bases sitting between them. Per germline, CDR1 MGHRA and CDR2 YSYEKL. The CDR3 nucleotides read TGCGCCAGCAGCCAAGAAAAAGGGAATCGACCTAACTATGGCTACACCTTC. It yields the protein CASSQEKGNRPNYGYTF.

The CDR3 region is CASSQPVSRTGPKRGTEAFF. CDR3 in DNA: TGCGCCAGCAGCCAACCGGTTAGCAGGACAGGGCCCAAAAGGGGCACTGAAGCTTTCTTT. This chain connects TRBV4-1 to TRBJ1-1; TRBD1 matches at 8 bases. The CDR3 sequence is 20 residues long. The germline CDR1 and CDR2 sequences are MGHRA and YSYEKL. After removal of 2 bases from V and 4 bases from J, the junction contained 21 bases not matched to a gene.

The V and J genes are TRBV30 and TRBJ1-1; TRBD1 agrees at 9 bases. The germline V gene encodes CDR1 GTSNPN and CDR2 SVGIG (reference sequence). With 4 bases clipped from V and 11 bases from J, the junction kept 8 bases outside the gene matches. The CDR3 spans 12 residues. CDR3 sequence: CAWTPQGAPAFF. For the CDR3, the DNA is TGTGCCTGGACCCCACAGGGGGCGCCGGCTTTCTTT.

The chain links TRBV28 to TRBJ1-5; 8 nucleotides agree with TRBD1. The germline V gene has CDR1 MDHEN and CDR2 SYDVKM. This CDR3 region has 18 residues. With V trimmed by 2 bases and J by 0 bases, 9 bases remained unmatched. The CDR3 sequence is CASSLGGQVLVSNQPQHF. The CDR3, as DNA: TGTGCCAGCAGTTTAGGGGGACAGGTCTTAGTTAGCAATCAGCCCCAGCATTTT.

The chain employs TRBV9 and TRBJ1-2; 9 nucleotides align to TRBD1. The CDR3 contains 17 residues. Losses at the gene ends were 3 bases for V and 7 bases for J; bases not matched to a gene: 16. Germline CDR1 reads SGDLS; CDR2 reads YYNGEE. CDR3 in amino acids: CASSETDRGSGLSGYTF. The CDR3, as DNA: TGTGCCAGCAGCGAAACCGACAGGGGGTCAGGTCTCTCTGGCTACACCTTC.

The genes are TRBV6-5 and TRBJ1-2; D not resolved. Trimming shortened V by 0 bases and J by 3 bases, and 11 bases separated the two germline ends. Germline values: CDR1 MNHEY, CDR2 SVGAGI. The CDR3 has 15 residues. This chain's CDR3 is CASSYSNPSDYGYTF. The CDR3 nucleotides are TGTGCCAGCAGTTACTCGAATCCCTCCGACTATGGCTACACCTTC.

The chain has TRBV5-1 and TRBJ2-5; 9 bases are shared with TRBD2. With V trimmed by 7 bases and J by 5 bases, 9 bases remained unmatched. The CDR3 is made up of 14 amino acids. The germline CDR1 and CDR2 sequences are SGHRS and YFSETQ. Here the CDR3 DNA reads TGCGCCAGCGGGGTTAGCGGGAGTGGTGAGACCCAGTACTTC. Translation gives CASGVSGSGETQYF. The entire variable domain, with the rest obtained from reference TRBV5-1 and TRBJ2-5, is as follows: KAGVTQTPRYLIKTRGQQVTLSCSPISGHRSVSWYQQTPGQGLQFLFEYFSETQRNKGNFPGRFSGRQFSNSRSEMNVSTLELGDSALYLCASGVSGSGETQYFGPGTRLLVL.

The rearrangement joins TRBV11-1 to TRBJ2-5, with D perhaps TRBD1 (6 bases). The CDR3 has 14 residues. Germline V CDR1 and CDR2: SGHAT, FQDESV (reference sequence). Between the trimmed V and J ends, which lost 3 bases and 0 bases, there was a span of 8 bases. The CDR3 nucleotides read TGTGCCAGCAGCTTCGGACAGCACCAAGAGACCCAGTACTTC. This gives the protein CASSFGQHQETQYF.

This chain links TRBV6-1 with TRBJ2-7; D call uncertain. The CDR3 runs to 14 residues. CDR1 and CDR2 from the germline V gene are MNHNS and SASEGT. V was clipped by 5 bases and J by 0 bases, with 11 bases between them. This chain's CDR3 is CASSLTTSSYEQYF. DNA for the CDR3: TGTGCCAGCAGTTTGACAACAAGCTCCTACGAGCAGTACTTC.

The J gene is TRBJ2-7, the V gene TRBV7-9; 7 bases line up with TRBD2. Germline CDR1 SEHNR, CDR2 FQNEAQ (reference sequence). The V segment lost 4 bases and the J segment 0 bases; nucleotides outside the gene matches: 6. This CDR3 has 15 residues. The CDR3 protein is CASSSIRDYSYEQYF. The CDR3 nucleotides read TGTGCCAGCAGCTCAATCCGGGACTACTCCTACGAGCAGTACTTC.

Only one count was recorded for this clone. The V call is TRBV5-1, the J call TRBJ2-7; D perhaps matches TRBD2 (6 bases). CDR3 length: 13 residues. Germline V lookup: CDR1 SGHRS, CDR2 YFSETQ. Trimming took 6 bases from V and 0 from J, leaving 10 bases between them. CDR3 sequence reads: CASKRLDSYEQYF. CDR3 in DNA: TGCGCCAGCAAACGACTAGACTCCTACGAGCAGTACTTC.

This clone was detected only once. This chain joins TRBV30 and TRBJ2-7; D is unclear. CDR1 and CDR2 from the germline V gene are GTSNPN and SVGIG (reference sequence). V dropped 0 bases and J dropped 2 bases, with 14 bases sitting between them. The CDR3 has 15 amino acids. CDR3 region: CAWSVRGSFTYEQYF. In nucleotides, the CDR3 is TGTGCCTGGAGTGTACGCGGAAGCTTCACCTACGAGCAGTACTTC.

V gene TRBV5-4 combines with J gene TRBJ2-2; 14 nucleotides agree with TRBD2. From germline, CDR1 is SGHNT and CDR2 YYREEE (reference sequence). After removal of 4 bases from V and 6 bases from J, the junction contained 8 bases not matched to a gene. CDR3 length: 17 amino acids. The CDR3 is CASSAGGTSGSSGELFF. Here the CDR3 DNA reads TGTGCCAGCAGCGCGGGGGGGACTAGCGGGAGTTCCGGGGAGCTGTTTTTT.